A single sample is the source of the 30 T cell receptor beta chains below, sequenced in a study of T and B cells in COVID-19 patients. TRB was amplified from around 250-500 ng of blood genomic DNA. Multiplex PCR with BIOMED2 TRB-A/B primer pools amplified TRB rearrangements. TCRdb itself ran the multiplex PCR reads through MiXCR, one entry per CDR3 protein. The sample includes several thousand distinct CDR3 sequences, over 25% of them seen just once. The sequencing input was blood. All receptors come from a human donor who had recovered from COVID-19.

The chain is built from TRBV29-1 and TRBJ2-5; TRBD2 agrees at 12 bases. Germline V gene lookup returns CDR1 SQVTM and CDR2 ANQGSEA. The trim removed 7 bases at V and 3 bases at J, leaving 6 bases unmatched. This CDR3 is 14 amino acids long. The CDR3 is CSAGLAGTEETQYF. CDR3 nucleotide sequence: TGCAGCGCCGGACTAGCGGGGACCGAAGAGACCCAGTACTTC.

In its sample, this clonotype is medium-sized. The chain uses TRBV29-1 and TRBJ1-1; no definite D call. V was shortened by 7 bases and J by 11 bases, with 17 bases between the two germline ends. Germline CDR1 is SQVTM and CDR2 is ANQGSEA. This CDR3 contains 11 residues. CDR3 nucleotide sequence: TGCAGCGCCGGGGAGGCGAGTCCCGCTTTCTTT. Protein sequence: CSAGEASPAFF.

The genes are TRBV5-4 and TRBJ2-2, with 12 bases that match TRBD2. Germline CDR1 reads SGHNT; CDR2 reads YYREEE (reference sequence). The J segment lost 16 bases and the V segment lost 3 bases, leaving 4 bases of the junction unmatched. The CDR3 is 12 amino acids. Here the CDR3 reads CASSSGTSGWFF. The CDR3, as DNA: TGTGCCAGCAGCTCCGGGACTAGCGGGTGGTTTTTT.

Only a few counts were recorded for this clonotype. The rearrangement links TRBV5-1 to TRBJ1-4; D ambiguous. V was clipped by 5 bases and J by 6 bases, with 14 bases between them. Looked up from germline, CDR1 is SGHRS and CDR2 is YFSETQ. The length of the CDR3 is 14 residues. CDR3 residues: CASRVRVVDEKLFF. CDR3 DNA sequence: TGCGCCAGCAGGGTCCGGGTGGTCGATGAAAAACTGTTTTTT.

This clonotype rates as medium-sized (0.01 to 0.1%). V is TRBV19 and J is TRBJ2-6, with D hard to call. This CDR3 is built from 16 residues. Trimming took off 4 bases at V and 1 base at J, with 11 bases between the two ends. From germline, CDR1 is LNHDA and CDR2 SQIVND (reference sequence). In DNA form, the CDR3 reads TGTGCCAGTAGTACCTTTTCCAGTTCTGGGGCCAACGTCCTGACTTTC. It specifies CASSTFSSSGANVLTF.

This clonotype was seen more than once but under ten times. The CDR3 spells CASSFGGRDTEAFF. In DNA, the CDR3 is TGTGCCAGCAGCTTCGGAGGGAGGGACACTGAAGCTTTCTTT. The gene calls are TRBV5-4 and TRBJ1-1, with D unresolved. Germline V gene data show CDR1 as SGHNT and CDR2 as YYREEE (reference sequence). V dropped 2 bases and J dropped 3 bases, with 11 bases sitting between them. The CDR3 contains 14 residues.

The CDR3 loop is CASSWTGEGKNQPQHF. The DNA for the CDR3 is TGTGCCAGCAGTTGGACAGGGGAAGGAAAGAATCAGCCCCAGCATTTT. The V call is TRBV27, the J call TRBJ1-5, with 9 bases that match TRBD1. V shed 4 bases and J 4 bases; nucleotides not matched to a gene: 8. Looked up from germline, CDR1 is MNHEY and CDR2 is SMNVEV (reference sequence). The CDR3 has 16 residues.

V usage is TRBV6-6 and J usage is TRBJ2-7, with D possibly matching TRBD2 (6 bases). The V end was cut by 5 bases, the J end by 3 bases, with 11 bases between. The germline CDR1 and CDR2 sequences are MNHNY and SVGAGI (reference sequence). The CDR3 contains 13 residues. The CDR3 region is CASSGLGGYEQYV. The CDR3 coding sequence is TGTGCCAGCAGTGGCCTGGGGGGCTACGAGCAGTACGTC.

Judged by abundance, this clonotype is medium-sized. V is TRBV6-4 and J is TRBJ2-3; TRBD1 agrees at 7 bases. The CDR3 extends over 15 amino acids. V shed 5 bases and J 5 bases; nucleotides not matched to a gene: 10. The germline CDR1 and CDR2 sequences are MRHNA and SNTAGT. CDR3: CASSRTGDQGDTQYF. In DNA, the CDR3 is TGTGCCAGCAGTCGCACAGGGGATCAGGGAGATACGCAGTATTTT.

As concerns this clonotype: This may be a read error, as it is one base from a much larger clone. This chain uses TRBV6-5 with TRBJ1-2; the match to TRBD1 covers 7 bases. The CDR3 runs 15 residues. CDR1 is MNHEY and CDR2 is SVGAGI in the germline V gene. The CDR3 sequence: CACSYDREANYGYTF. The CDR3 DNA is TGTGCCTGCAGTTACGACAGGGAAGCTAACTATGGCTACACCTTC.

This clonotype was recorded many times. The chain couples TRBV6-1 to TRBJ1-2; 9 nucleotides agree with TRBD1. The V gene end was trimmed by 4 bases and the J gene end by 6 bases; junction bases not matched to a gene: 6. CDR3 length: 14 amino acids. Looked up from germline, CDR1 is MNHNS and CDR2 is SASEGT. As DNA, the CDR3 is TGTGCCAGCAGTGCGAGGGGACAGGGTCATGGCTACACCTTC. Its protein is CASSARGQGHGYTF.

The V call is TRBV12-3 or TRBV12-4, the J call TRBJ1-2; 7 nucleotides agree with TRBD1. The CDR3 loop spans 15 amino acids. V was clipped by 7 bases and J by 4 bases; unmatched bases: 12. CDR3 sequence: CASISSGQDSYGYTF. The CDR3 DNA reads TGTGCCAGCATTTCATCCGGACAGGATTCCTATGGCTACACCTTC.

By proportion, this clonotype is medium-sized. The genes are TRBV27 and TRBJ2-4, with D perhaps assigned TRBD1 or TRBD2 (5 bases each). Trimming removed 4 bases at V and 6 bases at J, with 13 bases between. The CDR3 runs to 14 residues. The germline V gene encodes CDR1 MNHEY and CDR2 SMNVEV (reference sequence). Here the CDR3 DNA reads TGTGCCAGCAGTTCTAGAGGGGCGGGAAACATTCAGTACTTC. It codes for CASSSRGAGNIQYF.

In DNA form, the CDR3 reads TGTGCCAGTAGTTCCCGGACGGTTTCCTATAATTCACCCCTCCACTTT. Amino acids: CASSSRTVSYNSPLHF. This rearrangement joins TRBV19 to TRBJ1-6; the D is unclear. The CDR3 consists of 16 residues. The germline V gene has CDR1 LNHDA and CDR2 SQIVND (reference sequence). The V end lost 5 bases, the J end lost 1 base, and 12 bases lay between the germline ends.

This clonotype has ten or more counts. The chain uses TRBV11-2 and TRBJ2-6; the D is unclear. With 1 base removed from V and 0 bases from J, the gap between germline ends came to 7 bases. The CDR3 runs to 16 residues. CDR1 and CDR2 from the germline V gene are SGHAT and FQNNGV. The DNA for the CDR3 is TGTGCCAGCAGCTTAGGTAACAGCTCTGGGGCCAACGTCCTGACTTTC. Translated: CASSLGNSSGANVLTF.

This clonotype counts as medium-sized (0.01 to 0.1%). This chain uses TRBV6-5 with TRBJ2-1; unclear D gene. The V gene's germline CDR1 is MNHEY and CDR2 SVGAGI. V lost 7 bases and J 2 bases, leaving 3 bases between the germline ends. CDR3 length equals 11 residues. The CDR3 loop reads CASTAYNEQFF. The CDR3 DNA reads TGTGCCAGCACCGCCTACAATGAGCAGTTCTTC.

In its sample, this clonotype ranks as medium-sized. V usage is TRBV12-3 or TRBV12-4 and J usage is TRBJ2-1; 7 nucleotides match TRBD1. The V segment lost 1 base and the J segment 6 bases; nucleotides outside the gene matches: 6. The CDR3 sequence is 15 residues long. Here the CDR3 reads CASSLVGGASNEQFF. CDR3 in DNA: TGTGCCAGCAGTTTAGTAGGGGGCGCCAGCAATGAGCAGTTCTTC.

In its sample, this clonotype was seen many times. The rearrangement links TRBV27 to TRBJ1-4; D is perhaps TRBD1 (5 bases). The length of the CDR3 is 17 residues. Trimming pared 1 base from V and 6 bases from J, leaving 18 bases between. The V gene's germline CDR1 is MNHEY and CDR2 SMNVEV (reference sequence). CDR3 amino acids: CASSLFTPGRYYEKLFF. CDR3 bases: TGTGCCAGCAGTTTATTTACACCAGGGAGGTATTATGAAAAACTGTTTTTT.

This clonotype occurred a few times. This chain links TRBV24-1 with TRBJ1-1; the D is unclear. CDR1 is KGHDR and CDR2 is SFDVKD in the germline V gene. Trimming took off 6 bases at V and 1 base at J, with 8 bases between the two ends. The CDR3 is 13 amino acids. CDR3 residues: CATSPDGNTEAFF. The CDR3 nucleotides read TGTGCCACCAGTCCGGACGGGAACACTGAAGCTTTCTTT.

The chain carries TRBV10-1 and TRBJ2-5; D is possibly TRBD2 (6 bases). V shed 3 bases and J shed 5 bases, with 13 bases lying between them. CDR1 and CDR2 from the germline V gene are WNHNN and SYGVQD (reference sequence). The CDR3 extends over 14 amino acids. CDR3 nucleotides: TGCGCCAGCAGTGACGGCCGTGCGGGGGAGACCCAGTACTTC. Translating gives CASSDGRAGETQYF.

About this clonotype itself: Germline is not matched at one junction end, which may reflect a read error. The CDR3 spells CASSGTTSNYGYTF. Here the CDR3 DNA reads TGCGCCAGCAGTGGTACGACCTCGAACTATGGCTACACCTTC. V is TRBV5-5 and J is TRBJ1-2; no clear D. The CDR3 length is 14 residues. Germline CDR1 is SGHKS and CDR2 is YYEKEE (reference sequence).

This clonotype has at least ten counts. This rearrangement joins TRBV6-5 to TRBJ1-4; 7 nucleotides line up with TRBD1. CDR1 is MNHEY and CDR2 is SVGAGI in the germline V gene. The V gene end was trimmed by 2 bases and the J gene end by 5 bases; junction bases not matched to a gene: 5. CDR3 length: 15 residues. The CDR3 loop is CASSYAGQPNEKLFF. CDR3 nucleotide sequence: TGTGCCAGCAGTTACGCGGGACAGCCAAATGAAAAACTGTTTTTT.

The chain couples TRBV29-1 to TRBJ1-2; 7 bases are shared with TRBD1. Germline CDR1 is SQVTM and CDR2 is ANQGSEA. CDR3 length: 13 residues. The CDR3 coding sequence is TGCAGTGCCCAGACAGGGCCTAACTATGGCTACACCTTC. Encoded protein: CSAQTGPNYGYTF. The whole variable domain, filled in from reference TRBV29-1 and TRBJ1-2, reads SAVISQKPSRDICQRGTSLTIQCQVDSQVTMMFWYRQQPGQSLTLIATANQGSEATYESGFVIDKFPISRPNLTFSTLTVSNMSPEDSSIYLCSAQTGPNYGYTFGSGTRLTVV.

This clonotype rates as medium-sized. The rearrangement joins TRBV27 to TRBJ2-6, with D possibly TRBD1 on 5 matching bases. Germline V gene lookup returns CDR1 MNHEY and CDR2 SMNVEV (reference sequence). The V end lost 6 bases, the J end lost 0 bases, and 9 bases lay between the germline ends. This CDR3 is 15 amino acids long. The CDR3 DNA is TGTGCCAGCAGACCAGGGTCCTCTGGGGCCAACGTCCTGACTTTC. As protein: CASRPGSSGANVLTF.

This clonotype is medium-sized within its sample. In DNA form, the CDR3 reads TGTGCCAGCAGCTTGGGGGGTGGCAGGGGGCAAAAACAAGAGACCCAGTACTTC. It translates to CASSLGGGRGQKQETQYF. This chain links TRBV5-4 with TRBJ2-5, with 8 positions matching TRBD1. CDR3 length equals 18 residues. Trimming removed 0 bases from V and 2 bases from J; junction bases left unmatched: 12. Germline V lookup: CDR1 SGHNT, CDR2 YYREEE (reference sequence).

This chain connects TRBV7-6 to TRBJ1-6, with TRBD1 matching over 7 bases. Germline V gene data show CDR1 as SGHVS and CDR2 as FNYEAQ. This CDR3 is 16 amino acids long. The V and J ends lost 4 bases and 10 bases, in that order; junction bases with no gene match: 13. The chain's CDR3 is CASSSTPRGGRSPLHF. CDR3 bases: TGTGCCAGCAGCTCTACCCCGAGAGGGGGCCGATCACCCCTCCACTTT.

The V and J genes are TRBV5-1 and TRBJ2-1; 13 positions agree with TRBD2. The CDR3 sequence is 17 residues long. Germline V gene data show CDR1 as SGHRS and CDR2 as YFSETQ. J lost 6 bases, V lost 0 bases, and 6 bases had no gene match. The DNA for the CDR3 is TGCGCCAGCAGCTTGGTCACTAGCGGGGGGGCCGGCAATGAGCAGTTCTTC. It is translated as CASSLVTSGGAGNEQFF.

V and J are TRBV7-9 and TRBJ1-4; possible D gene TRBD1, 5 bases. V was shortened by 0 bases and J by 7 bases, with 15 bases between the two germline ends. In germline, CDR1 is SEHNR, CDR2 FQNEAQ (reference sequence). The CDR3 length is 16 residues. The CDR3: CASSLAIGTAGEKLFF. The CDR3 bases are TGTGCCAGCAGCTTAGCTATCGGGACTGCAGGTGAAAAACTGTTTTTT. Combining the CDR3 with reference TRBV7-9 and TRBJ1-4 gives the whole variable domain DTGVSQNPRHKITKRGQNVTFRCDPISEHNRLYWYRQTLGQGPEFLTYFQNEAQLEKSRLLSDRFSAERPKGSFSTLEIQRTEQGDSAMYLCASSLAIGTAGEKLFFGSGTQLSVL.

The table lists this clonotype with a few counts. The V call is TRBV7-2, the J call TRBJ2-1, with D maybe TRBD1 (5 bases). In germline, CDR1 is SGHTA, CDR2 FQGNSA. This CDR3 has 16 amino acids. V was cut by 1 base and J by 8 bases, with 18 bases left in between. Written as DNA, the CDR3 is TGTGCCAGCAGCTTAGTAAGGGGCAGGGCAGGAGATGAGCAGTTCTTC. This sequence encodes CASSLVRGRAGDEQFF.

The chain is built from TRBV6-1 and TRBJ1-5; D gene ambiguous. The CDR3 runs 14 residues. Per the germline V gene, CDR1 is MNHNS and CDR2 is SASEGT. V gave up 4 bases and J gave up 7 bases, with 14 bases separating them. The CDR3 loop is CASSASSPRQPQHF. In DNA form, the CDR3 reads TGTGCCAGCAGTGCCTCCTCCCCCCGGCAGCCCCAGCATTTT.